A single T cell receptor (beta chain) is shown here with its context. Clones were read by immunoSEQ multiplex PCR, and TCRdb kept only the in-frame ones, dropping some. Seen here are about 14,000 clones, around a third observed once, and the top ten hold approximately 2%. The V segment lost 5 bases and the J segment 3 bases; nucleotides outside the gene matches: 13. This CDR3 has 19 amino acids. From germline, CDR1 is SGHTA and CDR2 FQGNSA. Labeling with CFSE marked 200,000 or so responder cells, which were plated with 200,000 or so irradiated, violet-dye-labeled stimulator cells. The sample originates from a study of graft-versus-host responses after intestinal transplantation. Background on the study: Transplants were multivisceral, liver-intestinal, or isolated intestinal. Every one of the recipients received anti-thymocyte globulin induction and afterwards took tacrolimus and steroids for around 3 years. Study results and caveats: The authors found GvH clones in recipient marrow, some appearing first in ileum or blood.

This TCR came from a human patient who received an intestinal transplant. The sample in question was alloreactive CD8+ T cells from a mixed lymphocyte reaction culture, obtained before intestinal transplant. Subset: CFSE-low proliferating T cells sorted from approximately 6-day pre-transplant mixed lymphocyte reaction (GvH or HvG direction). J is TRBJ2-7 and V is TRBV7-2, with TRBD2 identical over 16 bases. CDR3 coding DNA: TGTGCCAGCAGCCCAGCCGGGACTAGCGGGGGGGCGCCCGACTACGAGCAGTACTTC. Amino acid sequence: CASSPAGTSGGAPDYEQYF.